These 26 T cell receptor beta chains share one sample of origin, sequenced in a study of T cell repertoires in cytomegalovirus infection. TCRdb passed the reads through MiXCR, listing each CDR3 protein once. The table records 270,000 or so distinct CDR3 sequences, about 18% of them present only once. Material: CD8+ T cells from PBMCs. Receptors were obtained from a human donor in good health (CMV status not recorded). Some clones in this sample may be carry-over from other donors' samples.

This clonotype has more than one count but fewer than ten. J is TRBJ1-4 and V is TRBV5-1; D remains ambiguous. Trimming shortened V by 2 bases and J by 2 bases, and 7 bases separated the two germline ends. Germline V gene sequence: CDR1 SGHRS, CDR2 YFSETQ. This CDR3 comprises 14 residues. This CDR3 is CASSFAQTNEKLFF. CDR3 bases: TGCGCCAGCAGCTTCGCACAGACTAATGAAAAACTGTTTTTT.

Ten or more counts support this clonotype. The rearrangement links TRBV12-3 or TRBV12-4 to TRBJ1-3, with D uncertain. The V gene lost 3 bases and the J gene lost 0 bases, with 9 bases spanning the gap. The CDR3 covers 15 residues. The CDR3 region is CASSFTVYSGNTIYF. In nucleotides, the CDR3 is TGTGCCAGCAGTTTCACTGTCTACTCTGGAAACACCATATATTTT.

The CDR3 coding sequence is TGTGCCAGCAGCTTGACCGGAGTTTCACCCCTCCACTTT. This codes for CASSLTGVSPLHF. The chain couples TRBV5-6 to TRBJ1-6; no firm D call. This CDR3 region has 13 residues. Germline V gene sequence: CDR1 SGHDT, CDR2 YYEEEE. V shed 1 base and J shed 9 bases, with 8 bases lying between them.

The J gene is TRBJ1-2, the V gene TRBV4-1; D perhaps matches TRBD1 (6 bases). The CDR3 runs to 17 residues. V lost 4 bases to trimming and J lost 5 bases, with 23 bases between them. Germline V gene sequence: CDR1 MGHRA, CDR2 YSYEKL. CDR3 in amino acids: CASSPYGGQGRVYGYTF. The CDR3 DNA follows: TGCGCCAGCAGCCCGTACGGCGGTCAGGGGAGGGTGTATGGCTACACCTTC.

The chain employs TRBV7-3 and TRBJ2-3, with unresolved D. Trimming left V 2 bases short and J 5 bases short, with 8 bases between. Germline CDR1 reads SGHTA; CDR2 reads FQGTGA. The CDR3 contains 13 residues. CDR3 sequence reads: CASSLLGIDTQYF. CDR3 bases: TGTGCCAGCAGCTTATTGGGCATAGATACGCAGTATTTT.

This clonotype has a count of ten or more. V usage is TRBV6-1 and J usage is TRBJ2-7, with 9 bases lining up with TRBD1. The CDR3 is 15 amino acids. The germline gives CDR1 MNHNS, CDR2 SASEGT. With V trimmed by 4 bases and J by 2 bases, 6 bases remained unmatched. CDR3 DNA: TGTGCCAGCAGTGCCATAGGACAGGGGCCCTACGAGCAGTACTTC. Protein: CASSAIGQGPYEQYF.

The genes are TRBV4-3 and TRBJ2-1; D is undetermined. The V and J ends lost 0 bases and 0 bases respectively, with 12 bases between them. This CDR3 contains 17 residues. CDR1 is LGHNA, CDR2 YSLEER, per germline. CDR3 loop: CASSQDGVATSYNEQFF. CDR3 sequence (DNA): TGCGCCAGCAGCCAAGATGGCGTAGCCACCTCCTACAATGAGCAGTTCTTC.

This clonotype was detected ten times or more. V is TRBV7-9 and J is TRBJ2-7; 8 nucleotides agree with TRBD1. CDR1 is SEHNR, CDR2 FQNEAQ, per germline (reference sequence). The J segment lost 4 bases and the V segment lost 1 base, leaving 0 bases of the junction unmatched. The CDR3 has 13 amino acids. CDR3 DNA sequence: TGTGCCAGCAGCTTAGACAGGGGGTACGAGCAGTACTTC. Protein product: CASSLDRGYEQYF.

As concerns this clonotype: One junction end disagrees with the germline gene, perhaps due to a read error. The V gene is TRBV7-1, the J gene TRBJ2-7, with 7 bases matching TRBD2. TRBV7-1 carries the ORF label, with uncertain function. The CDR3 is 13 residues long. This CDR3 reads CAISLGGSYEQYF. DNA for the CDR3: TGTGCCATCAGCTTGGGAGGGTCCTACGAGCAGTACTTC.

CDR3 region: CSAPDRNDFNEKLFF. CDR3 bases: TGCAGTGCTCCAGACAGGAACGACTTTAATGAAAAACTGTTTTTT. The chain couples TRBV20-1 to TRBJ1-4, with D possibly being TRBD1 (6 bases). CDR1 DFQATT and CDR2 SNEGSKA come from the germline V gene (reference sequence). The CDR3 length is 15 residues. V lost 5 bases and J 4 bases, leaving 17 bases between the germline ends.

This clonotype showed up just a few times. J is TRBJ2-4 and V is TRBV7-9; TRBD1 or TRBD2 may be the D gene (5 bases each). CDR3 length: 14 residues. Germline loops: CDR1 SEHNR, CDR2 FQNEAQ (reference sequence). The V and J ends lost 1 base and 8 bases respectively, with 12 bases between them. CDR3 amino acids: CASSLVRDGDIQYF. The CDR3 coding sequence is TGTGCCAGCAGCTTAGTAAGGGACGGCGACATTCAGTACTTC.

This clonotype was seen a few times. V and J are TRBV2 and TRBJ2-1; unclear D gene. The CDR3 runs to 16 residues. V was cut by 2 bases and J by 10 bases, with 21 bases left in between. Germline-derived CDR1 and CDR2 are SNHLY and FYNNEI. The CDR3 loop reads CASSEQKSPRTQEQFF. The DNA for the CDR3 is TGTGCCAGCAGTGAACAGAAGTCCCCTCGAACCCAGGAGCAGTTCTTC.

A few counts support this clonotype. The gene calls are TRBV5-1 and TRBJ2-1; a possible D gene is TRBD1 (6 bases). The CDR3 runs to 15 residues. V was trimmed by 2 bases and J by 5 bases, leaving 14 bases between them. The germline CDR1 and CDR2 sequences are SGHRS and YFSETQ. DNA of the CDR3: TGCGCCAGCAGCTTTCGTTGGGACACTAACAATGAGCAGTTCTTC. Its protein is CASSFRWDTNNEQFF.

The J gene is TRBJ1-6, the V gene TRBV6-6; no firm D call. V lost 0 bases and J lost 8, with 5 bases in between. CDR1 and CDR2 from the germline V gene are MNHNY and SVGAGI (reference sequence). There are 13 residues in the CDR3. The CDR3 DNA is TGTGCCAGCAGTTACTCGACGGATTCACCCCTCCACTTT. This encodes CASSYSTDSPLHF.

This clonotype has only a few counts. V usage is TRBV28 and J usage is TRBJ2-2, with D maybe TRBD1 (5 bases). Germline V CDR1 and CDR2: MDHEN, SYDVKM. Trimming pared 7 bases from V and 0 bases from J, leaving 15 bases between. This CDR3 is 16 amino acids long. For the CDR3, the DNA is TGTGCCAGCACCCACCCCCAGGGAACGAACACCGGGGAGCTGTTTTTT. This gives the protein CASTHPQGTNTGELFF. Drawing the rest from reference TRBV28 and TRBJ2-2, the complete variable domain is DVKVTQSSRYLVKRTGEKVFLECVQDMDHENMFWYRQDPGLGLRLIYFSYDVKMKEKGDIPEGYSVSREKKERFSLILESASTNQTSMYLCASTHPQGTNTGELFFGEGSRLTVL.

The CDR3 region is CASSPAVYNSPLHF. For the CDR3, the DNA is TGTGCCAGCAGCCCCGCCGTCTATAATTCACCCCTCCACTTT. The chain combines TRBV11-2 with TRBJ1-6; D remains ambiguous. Deletions cut 5 bases from V and 3 bases from J, with 8 bases between. CDR3 length: 14 residues. Per the germline V gene, CDR1 is SGHAT and CDR2 is FQNNGV. The full variable domain, rest sourced from reference TRBV11-2 and TRBJ1-6, is EAGVAQSPRYKIIEKRQSVAFWCNPISGHATLYWYQQILGQGPKLLIQFQNNGVVDDSQLPKDRFSAERLKGVDSTLKIQPAKLEDSAVYLCASSPAVYNSPLHFGNGTRLTVT.

This clonotype has only a few counts. The chain is built from TRBV6-5 and TRBJ2-7, with D maybe TRBD1 (5 bases). The CDR3 is 13 amino acids. V gave up 6 bases and J gave up 5 bases, with 14 bases separating them. Germline-derived CDR1 and CDR2 are MNHEY and SVGAGI. The DNA of the CDR3 is TGTGCCAGCAGCCTCAGACAGTCCCACGAGCAGTACTTC. This translates into CASSLRQSHEQYF.

The CDR3 DNA is TGTGCCAGCAGTGTCCCGGGACAGGCCGCCTACGAGCAGTACTTC. This encodes CASSVPGQAAYEQYF. The chain is built from TRBV6-2 or TRBV6-3 and TRBJ2-7; 8 bases line up with TRBD1. V dropped 5 bases and J dropped 2; count of bases not matched to a gene: 8. Germline V CDR1 and CDR2: MNHEY, SVGEGT. The CDR3 totals 15 residues.

This clonotype was found a few times. The V call is TRBV6-2 or TRBV6-3, the J call TRBJ2-2; D remains unclear. The CDR3 has 12 amino acids. Germline CDR1 MNHEY, CDR2 SVGEGT. Trimming took 8 bases from V and 6 from J, leaving 10 bases between them. The CDR3 region has the DNA TGTGCCAGCGAGAGACGGGCCGGGGAGCTGTTTTTT. Translation gives CASERRAGELFF.

This clonotype was seen many times. The gene calls are TRBV7-9 and TRBJ1-5; D gene uncertain. CDR3 length: 14 amino acids. Trimming stripped 5 bases from V and 3 bases from J, with 11 bases between. CDR1 SEHNR and CDR2 FQNEAQ come from the germline V gene (reference sequence). CDR3 amino acids: CASSPPGFNQPQHF. Here the CDR3 DNA reads TGTGCCAGCAGCCCCCCGGGTTTCAATCAGCCCCAGCATTTT.

The rearrangement links TRBV5-1 to TRBJ1-1, with 11 bases lining up with TRBD1. Trimming removed 4 bases from V and 3 bases from J; junction bases left unmatched: 5. CDR3 length: 15 residues. The germline gives CDR1 SGHRS, CDR2 YFSETQ. Here the CDR3 reads CASSAWGQGDTEAFF. Here the CDR3 DNA reads TGCGCCAGCAGCGCCTGGGGACAGGGGGACACTGAAGCTTTCTTT. Full variable domain (missing parts from reference TRBV5-1 and TRBJ1-1): KAGVTQTPRYLIKTRGQQVTLSCSPISGHRSVSWYQQTPGQGLQFLFEYFSETQRNKGNFPGRFSGRQFSNSRSEMNVSTLELGDSALYLCASSAWGQGDTEAFFGQGTRLTVV.

This clonotype was seen only a few times. The chain carries TRBV11-3 and TRBJ1-1; D unresolved. V was shortened by 4 bases and J by 4 bases, with 7 bases between the two germline ends. The V gene's germline CDR1 is SGHNT and CDR2 YENEEA. CDR3 length: 12 residues. The DNA of the CDR3 is TGTGCCAGCAGCTCCGACGGCACTGAAGCTTTCTTT. It yields the protein CASSSDGTEAFF.

At least ten counts were recorded for this clonotype. The V gene is TRBV28, the J gene TRBJ1-1, with D maybe TRBD1 (5 bases). The CDR3 is made up of 14 amino acids. V lost 6 bases to trimming and J lost 0 bases, with 11 bases between them. The germline gives CDR1 MDHEN, CDR2 SYDVKM. The CDR3 sequence: CASRARDLNTEAFF. CDR3 DNA: TGTGCCAGCAGGGCCAGGGATTTGAACACTGAAGCTTTCTTT.

This clonotype was detected many times. The chain carries TRBV7-9 and TRBJ2-1, with TRBD1 as a possible D gene (5 bases). Trimming took 5 bases from V and 1 from J, leaving 12 bases between them. This CDR3 comprises 15 residues. Germline loops: CDR1 SEHNR, CDR2 FQNEAQ (reference sequence). In DNA form, the CDR3 reads TGTGCCAGCAGCGCTGTGGCAGGGTCCTACAATGAGCAGTTCTTC. Translating it yields CASSAVAGSYNEQFF.

This chain joins TRBV18 and TRBJ2-1, with D uncertain. The germline CDR1 and CDR2 sequences are KGHSH and LQKENI. V lost 0 bases and J lost 3, with 6 bases in between. The CDR3 loop spans 14 amino acids. This CDR3 reads CASSPPEDYNEQFF. The DNA of the CDR3 is TGTGCCAGCTCACCACCCGAAGACTACAATGAGCAGTTCTTC.

The chain links TRBV20-1 to TRBJ2-1; D is perhaps TRBD1 (5 bases). The CDR3 extends over 16 amino acids. Per germline, CDR1 DFQATT and CDR2 SNEGSKA (reference sequence). Trimming took off 1 base at V and 4 bases at J, with 17 bases between the two ends. CDR3: CSARGATQGWYNEQFF. For the CDR3, the DNA is TGCAGTGCTAGAGGCGCGACCCAGGGCTGGTACAATGAGCAGTTCTTC.